The 3 T cell receptor beta chains given below trace back to one sample, sequenced in a study of T cell responses to AZD1222 COVID-19 vaccine. Data came from immunoSEQ multiplex PCR; TCRdb stores just in-frame clones and leaves some out. The data contain some 150,000 clones, 86% of them singletons. Sequenced material: peripheral blood, taken 28 days after the second AZD1222 dose. The origin of the receptors is an adult who received the AZD1222 COVID-19 vaccine.

This sequence joins TRBV4-2 and TRBJ2-5; D is unresolved. The V end lost 0 bases, the J end lost 5 bases, and 7 bases lay between the germline ends. Germline CDR1 is LGHNA and CDR2 is YNFKEQ. This CDR3 is 13 amino acids long. The CDR3 loop reads CASSQDGSETQYF. CDR3 in DNA: TGTGCCAGCAGCCAAGATGGGTCGGAGACCCAGTACTTC.

The V call is TRBV5-1, the J call TRBJ2-6; D is unresolved. The V and J ends lost 0 bases and 4 bases respectively, with 5 bases between them. The germline V gene has CDR1 SGHRS and CDR2 YFSETQ. The CDR3 runs 14 residues. The chain's CDR3 is CASSLDAGANVLTF. CDR3 DNA: TGCGCCAGCAGCTTGGACGCGGGGGCCAACGTCCTGACTTTC.

This chain connects TRBV5-1 to TRBJ1-1, with TRBD1 identical over 9 bases. The V segment lost 0 bases and the J segment 5 bases; nucleotides outside the gene matches: 5. From germline, CDR1 is SGHRS and CDR2 YFSETQ. This CDR3 spans 15 amino acids. In DNA form, the CDR3 reads TGCGCCAGCAGCTTGGGGGGGACAGGGCGGACTGAAGCTTTCTTT. Encoded protein: CASSLGGTGRTEAFF.